Sequencing of this TCR beta chain was carried out in a study of OX40 agonist ivuxolimab in advanced cancers. Study-level information: There were three patients with partial responses, one having hepatocellular carcinoma and two cutaneous melanoma. Study-wide results and limits: By week 6 at 0.1 to 3.0 mg/kg, blood CD4+ and CD8+ T cells had expanded clonally.

A word on this clone: The antigen remains undetermined.

Here immunoSEQ multiplex PCR was the method, and the copy in TCRdb shows in-frame clones only, minus some. The table shows about 62,000 clones, with about 91% occurring only once. This sequence was found in an adult with an advanced solid tumor such as melanoma, head and neck, liver or kidney cancer. Source: CD4+ or CD8+ T cells sorted from blood, taken in a trial of the OX40 agonist ivuxolimab.

Here the CDR3 reads CAWMGIADTQYF. CDR3 DNA: TGTGCCTGGATGGGTATAGCAGATACGCAGTATTTT. The chain couples TRBV30 to TRBJ2-3; D remains ambiguous. Germline-derived CDR1 and CDR2 are GTSNPN and SVGIG (reference sequence). V was pared by 4 bases and J by 4 bases, with 9 bases between. This CDR3 region has 12 residues.